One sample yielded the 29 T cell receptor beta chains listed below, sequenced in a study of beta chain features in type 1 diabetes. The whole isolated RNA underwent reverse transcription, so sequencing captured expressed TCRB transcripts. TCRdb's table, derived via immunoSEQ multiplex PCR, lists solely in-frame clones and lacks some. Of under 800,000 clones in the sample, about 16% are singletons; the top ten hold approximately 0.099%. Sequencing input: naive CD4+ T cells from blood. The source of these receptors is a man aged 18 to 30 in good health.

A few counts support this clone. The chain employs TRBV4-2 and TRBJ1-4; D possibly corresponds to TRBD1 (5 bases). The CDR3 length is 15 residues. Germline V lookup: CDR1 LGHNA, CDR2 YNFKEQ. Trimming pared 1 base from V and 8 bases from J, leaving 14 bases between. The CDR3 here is CASSQAGGLGEKLFF. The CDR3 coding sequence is TGTGCCAGCAGCCAAGCCGGGGGTTTAGGCGAAAAACTGTTTTTT.

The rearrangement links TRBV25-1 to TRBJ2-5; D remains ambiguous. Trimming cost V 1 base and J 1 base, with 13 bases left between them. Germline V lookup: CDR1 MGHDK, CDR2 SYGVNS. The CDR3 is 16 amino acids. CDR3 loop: CASSELSFGRQETQYF. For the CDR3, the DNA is TGTGCCAGCAGTGAATTGAGCTTCGGTCGCCAAGAGACCCAGTACTTC. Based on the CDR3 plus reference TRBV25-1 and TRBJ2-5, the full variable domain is EADIYQTPRYLVIGTGKKITLECSQTMGHDKMYWYQQDPGMELHLIHYSYGVNSTEKGDLSSESTVSRIRTEHFPLTLESARPSHTSQYLCASSELSFGRQETQYFGPGTRLLVL.

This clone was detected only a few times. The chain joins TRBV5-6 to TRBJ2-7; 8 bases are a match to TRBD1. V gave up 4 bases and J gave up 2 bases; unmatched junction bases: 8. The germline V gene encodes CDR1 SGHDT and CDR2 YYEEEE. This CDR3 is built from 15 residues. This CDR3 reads CASSLLGQAAYEQYF. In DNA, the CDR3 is TGTGCCAGCAGCCTCCTGGGACAGGCAGCCTACGAGCAGTACTTC.

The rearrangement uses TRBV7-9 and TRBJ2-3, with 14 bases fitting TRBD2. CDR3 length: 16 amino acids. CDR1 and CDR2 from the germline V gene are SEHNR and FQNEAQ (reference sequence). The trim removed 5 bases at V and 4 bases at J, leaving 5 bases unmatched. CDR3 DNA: TGTGCCAGCAGCCGGACTAGCGGGGGGCCTGCAGATACGCAGTATTTT. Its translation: CASSRTSGGPADTQYF.

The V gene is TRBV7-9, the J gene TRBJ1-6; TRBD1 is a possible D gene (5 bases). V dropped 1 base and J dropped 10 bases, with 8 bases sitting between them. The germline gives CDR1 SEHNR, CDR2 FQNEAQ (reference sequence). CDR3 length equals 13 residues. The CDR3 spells CASSLGAGSPLHF. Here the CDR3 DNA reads TGTGCCAGCAGCTTAGGGGCAGGGTCACCCCTCCACTTT.

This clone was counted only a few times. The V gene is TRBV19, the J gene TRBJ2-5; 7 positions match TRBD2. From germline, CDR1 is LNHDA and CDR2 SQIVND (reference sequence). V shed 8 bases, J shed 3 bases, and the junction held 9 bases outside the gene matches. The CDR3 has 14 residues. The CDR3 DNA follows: TGTGCCAGTGCGGGGAGGGGTAAGGAAGAGACCCAGTACTTC. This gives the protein CASAGRGKEETQYF.

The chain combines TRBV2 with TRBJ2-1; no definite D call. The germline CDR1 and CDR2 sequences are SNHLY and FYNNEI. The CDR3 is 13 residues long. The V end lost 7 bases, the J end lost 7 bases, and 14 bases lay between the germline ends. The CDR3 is CASNVLTPNEQFF. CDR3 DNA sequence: TGTGCCAGCAATGTTCTAACGCCGAATGAGCAGTTCTTC.

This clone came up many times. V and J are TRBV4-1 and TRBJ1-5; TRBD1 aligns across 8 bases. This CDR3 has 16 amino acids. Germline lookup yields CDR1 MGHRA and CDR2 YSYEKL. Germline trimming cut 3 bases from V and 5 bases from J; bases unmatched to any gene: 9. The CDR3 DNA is TGCGCCAGCAGCCACATAGGCAGGGGGCGGGATCAGCCCCAGCATTTT. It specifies CASSHIGRGRDQPQHF.

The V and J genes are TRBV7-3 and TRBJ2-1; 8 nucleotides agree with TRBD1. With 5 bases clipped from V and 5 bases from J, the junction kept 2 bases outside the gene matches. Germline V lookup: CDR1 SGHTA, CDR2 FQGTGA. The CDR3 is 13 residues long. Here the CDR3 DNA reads TGTGCCAGCAGCACGACAGGGGACAATGAGCAGTTCTTC. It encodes CASSTTGDNEQFF.

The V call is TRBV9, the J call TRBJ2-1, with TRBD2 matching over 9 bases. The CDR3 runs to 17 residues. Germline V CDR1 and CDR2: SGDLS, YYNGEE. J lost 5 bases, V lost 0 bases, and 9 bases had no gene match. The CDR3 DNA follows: TGTGCCAGCAGCGTAGCTCCCCTAGCGGGGACCCACAATGAGCAGTTCTTC. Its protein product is CASSVAPLAGTHNEQFF.

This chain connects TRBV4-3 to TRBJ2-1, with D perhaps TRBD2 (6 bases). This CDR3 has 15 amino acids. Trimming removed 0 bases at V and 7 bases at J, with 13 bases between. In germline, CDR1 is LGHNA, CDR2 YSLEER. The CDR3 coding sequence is TGCGCCAGCAGCCAAGAAGGGTGGGGGGAAAATGAGCAGTTCTTC. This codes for CASSQEGWGENEQFF.

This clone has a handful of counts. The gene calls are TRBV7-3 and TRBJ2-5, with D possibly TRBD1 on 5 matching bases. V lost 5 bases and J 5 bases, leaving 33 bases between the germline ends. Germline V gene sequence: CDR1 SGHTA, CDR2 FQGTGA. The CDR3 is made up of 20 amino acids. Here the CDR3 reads CASSEKAGAASPLYRETQYF. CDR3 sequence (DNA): TGTGCCAGCAGCGAAAAGGCTGGGGCAGCCTCTCCCCTTTACAGGGAGACCCAGTACTTC.

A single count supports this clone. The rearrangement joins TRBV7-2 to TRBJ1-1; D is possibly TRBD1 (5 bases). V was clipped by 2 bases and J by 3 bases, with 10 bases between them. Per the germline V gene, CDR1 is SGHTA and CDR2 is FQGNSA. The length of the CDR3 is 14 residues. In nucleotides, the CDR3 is TGTGCCAGCAGCTTAAGACAGCAGTACACTGAAGCTTTCTTT. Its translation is CASSLRQQYTEAFF.

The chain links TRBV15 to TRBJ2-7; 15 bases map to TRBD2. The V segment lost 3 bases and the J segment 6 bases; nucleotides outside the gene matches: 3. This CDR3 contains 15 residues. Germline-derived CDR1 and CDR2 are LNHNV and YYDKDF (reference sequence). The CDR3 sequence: CATSRSGLAGGEQYF. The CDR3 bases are TGTGCCACCAGCAGGTCGGGACTAGCGGGGGGCGAGCAGTACTTC.

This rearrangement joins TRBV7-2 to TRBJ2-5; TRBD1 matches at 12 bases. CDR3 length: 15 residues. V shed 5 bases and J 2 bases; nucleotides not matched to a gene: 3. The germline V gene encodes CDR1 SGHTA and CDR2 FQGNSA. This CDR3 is CASSRGQGAQETQYF. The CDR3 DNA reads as TGTGCCAGCAGCCGGGGACAGGGGGCGCAAGAGACCCAGTACTTC.

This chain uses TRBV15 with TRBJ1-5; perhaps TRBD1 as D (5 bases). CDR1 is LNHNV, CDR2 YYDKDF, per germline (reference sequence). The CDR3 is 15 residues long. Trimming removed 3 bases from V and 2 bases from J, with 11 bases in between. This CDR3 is CATSSRGAGNQPQHF. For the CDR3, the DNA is TGTGCCACCAGCAGCCGTGGGGCAGGCAATCAGCCCCAGCATTTT.

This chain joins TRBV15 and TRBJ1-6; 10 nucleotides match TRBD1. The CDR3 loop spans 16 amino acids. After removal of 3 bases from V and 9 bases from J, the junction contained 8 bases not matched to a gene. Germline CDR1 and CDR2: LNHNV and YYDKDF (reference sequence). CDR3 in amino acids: CATSRKTGGAGSPLHF. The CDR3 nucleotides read TGTGCCACCAGCAGGAAGACAGGGGGCGCCGGTTCACCCCTCCACTTT.

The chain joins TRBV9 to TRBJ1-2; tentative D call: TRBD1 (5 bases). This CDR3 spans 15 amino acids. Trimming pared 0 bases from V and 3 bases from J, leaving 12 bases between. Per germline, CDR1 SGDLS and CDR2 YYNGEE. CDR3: CASSVGTREHYGYTF. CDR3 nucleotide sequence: TGTGCCAGCAGCGTAGGGACAAGGGAACACTATGGCTACACCTTC.

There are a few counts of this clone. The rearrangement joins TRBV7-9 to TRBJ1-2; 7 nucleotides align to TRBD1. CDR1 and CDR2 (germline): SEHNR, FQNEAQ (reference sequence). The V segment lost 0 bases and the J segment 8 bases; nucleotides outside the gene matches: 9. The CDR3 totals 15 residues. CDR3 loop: CASSLAIDRVGGYTF. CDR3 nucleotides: TGTGCCAGCAGCTTAGCTATTGACAGGGTGGGAGGCTACACCTTC.

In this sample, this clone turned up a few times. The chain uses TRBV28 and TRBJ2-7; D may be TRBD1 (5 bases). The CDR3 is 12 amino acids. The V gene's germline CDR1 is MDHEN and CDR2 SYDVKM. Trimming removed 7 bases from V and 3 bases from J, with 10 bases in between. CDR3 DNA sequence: TGTGCCAGCAAAGGGGTGCACTACGAGCAGTACTTC. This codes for CASKGVHYEQYF.

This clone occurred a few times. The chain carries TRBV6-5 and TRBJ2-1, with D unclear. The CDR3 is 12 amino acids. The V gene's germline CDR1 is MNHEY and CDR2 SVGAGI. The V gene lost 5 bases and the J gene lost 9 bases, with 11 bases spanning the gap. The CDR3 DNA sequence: TGTGCCAGCAGTCCGATTAAGGGTGAGCAGTTCTTC. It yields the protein CASSPIKGEQFF.

The DNA of the CDR3 is TGTGCCAGCAGCTTAGGGTCGAGGGCTTTCTTT. Its protein is CASSLGSRAFF. J is TRBJ1-1 and V is TRBV11-2, with D uncertain. The CDR3 spans 11 residues. Germline assignment: CDR1 SGHAT and CDR2 FQNNGV. V was pared by 1 base and J by 11 bases, with 8 bases between. The full variable domain, in which reference TRBV11-2 and TRBJ1-1 provide the parts outside the CDR3, is EAGVAQSPRYKIIEKRQSVAFWCNPISGHATLYWYQQILGQGPKLLIQFQNNGVVDDSQLPKDRFSAERLKGVDSTLKIQPAKLEDSAVYLCASSLGSRAFFGQGTRLTVV.

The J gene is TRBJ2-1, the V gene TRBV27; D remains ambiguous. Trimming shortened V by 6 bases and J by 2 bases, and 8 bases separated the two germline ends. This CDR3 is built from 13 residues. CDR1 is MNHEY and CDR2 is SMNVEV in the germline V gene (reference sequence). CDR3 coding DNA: TGTGCCAGCAGCAAACGGGCCTACAATGAGCAGTTCTTC. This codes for CASSKRAYNEQFF.

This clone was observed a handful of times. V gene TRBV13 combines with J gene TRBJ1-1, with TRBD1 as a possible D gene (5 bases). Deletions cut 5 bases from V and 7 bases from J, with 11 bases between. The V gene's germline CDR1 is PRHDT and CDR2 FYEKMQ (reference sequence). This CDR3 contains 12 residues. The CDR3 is CASSLSGGEAFF. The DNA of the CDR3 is TGTGCCAGCAGCCTTTCGGGGGGTGAAGCTTTCTTT.

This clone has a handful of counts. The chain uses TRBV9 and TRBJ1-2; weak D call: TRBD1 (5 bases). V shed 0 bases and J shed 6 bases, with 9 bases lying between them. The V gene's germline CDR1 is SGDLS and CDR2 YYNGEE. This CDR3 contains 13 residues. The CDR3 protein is CASSVGQGDGYTF. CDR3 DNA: TGTGCCAGCAGCGTAGGGCAGGGCGATGGCTACACCTTC.

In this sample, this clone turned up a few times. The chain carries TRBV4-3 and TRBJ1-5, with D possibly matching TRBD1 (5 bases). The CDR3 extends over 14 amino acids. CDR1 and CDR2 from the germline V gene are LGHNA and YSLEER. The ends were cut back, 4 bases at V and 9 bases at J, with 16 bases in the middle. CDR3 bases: TGCGCCAGCAGCCGAGGACATGGTCTTCGGCCCCAGCATTTT. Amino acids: CASSRGHGLRPQHF.

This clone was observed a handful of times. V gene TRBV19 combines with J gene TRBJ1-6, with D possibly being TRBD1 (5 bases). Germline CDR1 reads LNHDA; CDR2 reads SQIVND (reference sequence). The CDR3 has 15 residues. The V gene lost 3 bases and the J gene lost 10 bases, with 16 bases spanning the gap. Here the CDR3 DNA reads TGTGCCAGTAGTATGGTTCAGGGTGTACAATCACCCCTCCACTTT. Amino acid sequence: CASSMVQGVQSPLHF.

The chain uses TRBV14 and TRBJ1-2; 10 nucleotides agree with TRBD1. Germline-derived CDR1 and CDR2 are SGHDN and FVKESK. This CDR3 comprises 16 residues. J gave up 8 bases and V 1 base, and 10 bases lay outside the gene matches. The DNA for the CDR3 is TGTGCCAGCAGCCAAGCCATCGACAGGGGGCTTCGCGGCTACACCTTC. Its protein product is CASSQAIDRGLRGYTF.

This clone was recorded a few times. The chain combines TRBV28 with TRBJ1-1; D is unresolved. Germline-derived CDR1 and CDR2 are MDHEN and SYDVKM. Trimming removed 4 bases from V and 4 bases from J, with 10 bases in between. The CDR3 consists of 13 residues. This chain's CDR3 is CASSSRRLTEAFF. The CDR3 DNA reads TGTGCCAGCAGTTCCCGACGTCTCACTGAAGCTTTCTTT.